The 20 T cell receptor beta chains below all came from one sample that was sequenced in a study of shared clonotypes between healthy human individuals. TCRdb keeps only in-frame clones here, not all; method: immunoSEQ multiplex PCR. The sample records 1,100,000 or so clones, approximately 78% being singletons. Sequenced sample: memory CD4+ T cells from PBMCs. As for subset: CD45RA-negative fraction. These receptor sequences come from a man younger than 30 in good health. Some clones in this sample may be carry-over from other donors' samples.

There are many counts of this clone. The chain has TRBV19 and TRBJ1-5, with 10 bases lining up with TRBD1. The V and J ends lost 4 bases and 6 bases, in that order; junction bases with no gene match: 9. Germline-derived CDR1 and CDR2 are LNHDA and SQIVND (reference sequence). This CDR3 is 16 amino acids long. The CDR3 loop is CASSTADRGFAQPQHF. The CDR3 DNA sequence: TGTGCCAGTAGTACCGCGGACAGGGGGTTTGCTCAGCCCCAGCATTTT.

The chain carries TRBV7-3 and TRBJ2-2, with TRBD2 identical over 11 bases. Trimming removed 1 base from V and 0 bases from J; junction bases left unmatched: 4. In germline, CDR1 is SGHTA, CDR2 FQGTGA. This CDR3 is 18 amino acids long. The DNA of the CDR3 is TGTGCCAGCAGCTTAAAACCTAGCGGGAGGACGAACACCGGGGAGCTGTTTTTT. It encodes CASSLKPSGRTNTGELFF.

This chain connects TRBV6-5 to TRBJ2-1; 7 bases are a match to TRBD2. This CDR3 spans 14 amino acids. V lost 6 bases and J lost 8; bases outside the gene matches: 10. Germline CDR1 reads MNHEY; CDR2 reads SVGAGI. In nucleotides, the CDR3 is TGTGCCAGCAGCCAGGGACTATCCATCGATGAGCAGTTCTTC. It specifies CASSQGLSIDEQFF.

This clone was picked up one time. The J gene is TRBJ2-6, the V gene TRBV28, with TRBD2 as a possible D gene (5 bases). Germline CDR1 MDHEN, CDR2 SYDVKM. V lost 3 bases, J lost 3 bases, and 9 bases lay in between. This CDR3 region has 15 residues. The CDR3 region is CASSFTGNGANVLTF. DNA of the CDR3: TGTGCCAGCAGTTTTACCGGGAATGGGGCCAACGTCCTGACTTTC.

This chain connects TRBV5-1 to TRBJ2-5; D not certain. TRBJ2-7 matches the DNA end more closely, so the J call is doubtful. The CDR3 contains 14 residues. From germline, CDR1 is SGHRS and CDR2 YFSETQ. This CDR3 reads CASSLAVESYEQYF. CDR3 in DNA: TGCGCCAGCAGCTTGGCCGTGGAATCCTACGAGCAGTACTTC.

This clone appeared a single time. The chain joins TRBV29-1 to TRBJ2-3; 12 nucleotides line up with TRBD1. The CDR3 has 14 amino acids. Germline V lookup: CDR1 SQVTM, CDR2 ANQGSEA. The V gene end was trimmed by 8 bases and the J gene end by 4 bases; junction bases not matched to a gene: 7. The DNA for the CDR3 is TGCAGCCTAACCGGGACAGGGGGCTCAGATACGCAGTATTTT. This gives the protein CSLTGTGGSDTQYF.

This clone showed up just once. The gene calls are TRBV4-1 and TRBJ2-7; 7 bases are shared with TRBD1. The length of the CDR3 is 17 residues. The V and J ends lost 0 bases and 6 bases, in that order; junction bases with no gene match: 14. Looked up from germline, CDR1 is MGHRA and CDR2 is YSYEKL. CDR3 sequence reads: CASSQDEQAGGSGEQYF. For the CDR3, the DNA is TGCGCCAGCAGCCAAGATGAACAGGCAGGGGGATCGGGCGAGCAGTACTTC.

The chain is built from TRBV28 and TRBJ2-1; 8 bases are a match to TRBD1. Germline CDR1 reads MDHEN; CDR2 reads SYDVKM. The CDR3 sequence is 16 residues long. Germline trimming cut 5 bases from V and 6 bases from J; bases unmatched to any gene: 12. Here the CDR3 DNA reads TGTGCCAGCAGTACATCGCTCCCGACAGGGGTCAATGAGCAGTTCTTC. Translating gives CASSTSLPTGVNEQFF.

A word on this clone: Other DNA sequences in this sample translate to the same CDR3. CDR3 DNA: TGTGCCAGCAGCTTAACCACAGTTGAAAAACTGTTTTTT. This encodes CASSLTTVEKLFF. This chain joins TRBV7-9 and TRBJ1-4, with D unclear. CDR1 is SEHNR and CDR2 is FQNEAQ in the germline V gene (reference sequence). Trimming removed 2 bases at V and 7 bases at J, with 8 bases between. The CDR3 has 13 amino acids.

To note about this clone: Other DNA sequences in this specimen translate into the identical CDR3. CDR3 DNA: TGTGCCAGCAACAGGGGATCGGGAAACACCATATATTTT. This gives the protein CASNRGSGNTIYF. The chain carries TRBV19 and TRBJ1-3; 7 nucleotides line up with TRBD1. The CDR3 runs 13 residues. Looked up from germline, CDR1 is LNHDA and CDR2 is SQIVND (reference sequence). After removal of 9 bases from V and 4 bases from J, the junction contained 6 bases not matched to a gene.

V and J are TRBV7-2 and TRBJ2-7; D is unresolved. Between the trimmed V and J ends, which lost 5 bases and 4 bases, there was a span of 18 bases. This CDR3 has 15 residues. From germline, CDR1 is SGHTA and CDR2 FQGNSA. Here the CDR3 reads CASSPTLAQRYEQYF. The DNA of the CDR3 is TGTGCCAGCAGCCCCACCCTGGCTCAAAGGTACGAGCAGTACTTC.

The chain employs TRBV4-3 and TRBJ1-2; D gene unclear. With 0 bases removed from V and 3 bases from J, the gap between germline ends came to 14 bases. The germline CDR1 and CDR2 sequences are LGHNA and YSLEER. The CDR3 spans 16 residues. The CDR3 is CASSQDLREDHYGYTF. In nucleotides, the CDR3 is TGCGCCAGCAGCCAAGACCTCCGGGAGGACCACTATGGCTACACCTTC.

This chain joins TRBV29-1 and TRBJ1-1, with a possible D match to TRBD1 (5 bases). Trimming shortened V by 7 bases and J by 0 bases, and 15 bases separated the two germline ends. The CDR3 loop spans 14 amino acids. Germline V gene sequence: CDR1 SQVTM, CDR2 ANQGSEA. The CDR3 DNA follows: TGCAGCGCCGCCGGGACCAATATGAACACTGAAGCTTTCTTT. Its protein product is CSAAGTNMNTEAFF.

V gene TRBV28 combines with J gene TRBJ1-3; D ambiguous. The CDR3 contains 14 residues. V lost 6 bases and J lost 7, with 16 bases in between. CDR1 is MDHEN, CDR2 SYDVKM, per germline. DNA of the CDR3: TGTGCCAGCAGACCGAGCCAGAAAGTGAACACCATATATTTT. Residues: CASRPSQKVNTIYF. Full variable domain (remainder filled in from reference TRBV28 and TRBJ1-3): DVKVTQSSRYLVKRTGEKVFLECVQDMDHENMFWYRQDPGLGLRLIYFSYDVKMKEKGDIPEGYSVSREKKERFSLILESASTNQTSMYLCASRPSQKVNTIYFGEGSWLTVV.

The gene calls are TRBV5-4 and TRBJ2-1; the D gene could be TRBD1 or TRBD2 (5 bases each). The CDR3 has 13 amino acids. V was pared by 6 bases and J by 8 bases, with 15 bases between. CDR1 SGHNT and CDR2 YYREEE come from the germline V gene (reference sequence). The CDR3 region has the DNA TGTGCCAGCACCGGGACGGGGTTCGATGAGCAGTTCTTC. This gives the protein CASTGTGFDEQFF.

The J gene is TRBJ2-3, the V gene TRBV18; D is unresolved. This CDR3 region has 18 residues. Per the germline V gene, CDR1 is KGHSH and CDR2 is LQKENI. V lost 3 bases and J 0 bases, leaving 19 bases between the germline ends. The CDR3 region has the DNA TGTGCCAGCTCACCCACAGCCTGGCCCGACTCTAGCACAGATACGCAGTATTTT. Residues: CASSPTAWPDSSTDTQYF.

J is TRBJ2-1 and V is TRBV4-3; D ambiguous. Germline CDR1 LGHNA, CDR2 YSLEER. V was shortened by 0 bases and J by 0 bases, with 12 bases between the two germline ends. This CDR3 contains 17 residues. The DNA for the CDR3 is TGCGCCAGCAGCCAAGATCTGGAGAGAAACTCCTACAATGAGCAGTTCTTC. This encodes CASSQDLERNSYNEQFF.

The gene calls are TRBV19 and TRBJ1-5; possibly TRBD1 for D (6 bases). The CDR3 has 14 residues. V lost 6 bases to trimming and J lost 3 bases, with 12 bases between them. Germline loops: CDR1 LNHDA, CDR2 SQIVND (reference sequence). CDR3 residues: CASSLDRFNQPQHF. The CDR3 DNA is TGTGCCAGTAGCCTCGACAGGTTCAATCAGCCCCAGCATTTT.

The chain carries TRBV2 and TRBJ2-3, with no clear D. Trimming cost V 4 bases and J 6 bases, with 8 bases left between them. CDR3 length equals 12 residues. Germline assignment: CDR1 SNHLY and CDR2 FYNNEI. In DNA, the CDR3 is TGTGCCAGCAGTGCCTTAATGGATACGCAGTATTTT. As protein: CASSALMDTQYF.

V is TRBV10-3 and J is TRBJ2-7; 8 bases are a match to TRBD1. V was clipped by 6 bases and J by 4 bases; unmatched bases: 5. The germline CDR1 and CDR2 sequences are ENHRY and SYGVKD. The CDR3 is made up of 13 amino acids. In DNA, the CDR3 is TGTGCCATCAGGGACAGGGTTGAATACGAGCAGTACTTC. It specifies CAIRDRVEYEQYF.